The next 4 T cell receptor beta chains were all read from a single sample in a study of T cells after yellow fever vaccination. TCRdb analysed the 5' RACE reads with MiXCR anew, one entry per CDR3 protein. Among about 240,000 distinct CDR3 sequences listed, about 7.1% were seen once. Here the sequenced sample was CD4+ T cells sorted from PBMCs, taken 15 days after the yellow fever booster vaccination. These receptors all stem from a man aged 30 to 39 who received the YFV17D yellow fever vaccine.

This clonotype has a handful of counts. The chain links TRBV29-1 to TRBJ1-1, with D perhaps matching TRBD1 (5 bases). The V gene's germline CDR1 is SQVTM and CDR2 ANQGSEA. Deletions cut 5 bases from V and 1 base from J, with 14 bases between. This CDR3 has 14 residues. This CDR3 is CSVTSGGGNTEAFF. CDR3 coding DNA: TGCAGCGTTACCTCGGGGGGGGGGAACACTGAAGCTTTCTTT.

This clonotype was found a few times. V gene TRBV10-3 combines with J gene TRBJ2-7, with 12 bases fitting TRBD2. The CDR3 extends over 14 amino acids. With 6 bases clipped from V and 2 bases from J, the junction kept 2 bases outside the gene matches. CDR1 and CDR2 from the germline V gene are ENHRY and SYGVKD. The CDR3: CAIRLAGGAYEQYF. CDR3 sequence (DNA): TGTGCCATCAGACTAGCGGGAGGCGCCTACGAGCAGTACTTC.

This clonotype was seen a few times. CDR3 sequence: CASSKQGRLETQYF. For the CDR3, the DNA is TGTGCCAGCAGCAAACAGGGACGCTTGGAGACCCAGTACTTC. The chain is built from TRBV21-1 and TRBJ2-5; TRBD1, the table's D call, lacks a check against the DNA. TRBV21-1 is assigned pseudogene status. The CDR3 runs 14 residues.

This clonotype turned up a few times. The rearrangement uses TRBV4-2 and TRBJ2-1; TRBD2 matches at 7 bases. Germline CDR1 reads LGHNA; CDR2 reads YNFKEQ. J lost 2 bases, V lost 0 bases, and 7 bases had no gene match. CDR3 size: 17 residues. The CDR3 bases are TGTGCCAGCAGCCAAGAAGGAGTACTAGCGACCTACAATGAGCAGTTCTTC. Residues: CASSQEGVLATYNEQFF.